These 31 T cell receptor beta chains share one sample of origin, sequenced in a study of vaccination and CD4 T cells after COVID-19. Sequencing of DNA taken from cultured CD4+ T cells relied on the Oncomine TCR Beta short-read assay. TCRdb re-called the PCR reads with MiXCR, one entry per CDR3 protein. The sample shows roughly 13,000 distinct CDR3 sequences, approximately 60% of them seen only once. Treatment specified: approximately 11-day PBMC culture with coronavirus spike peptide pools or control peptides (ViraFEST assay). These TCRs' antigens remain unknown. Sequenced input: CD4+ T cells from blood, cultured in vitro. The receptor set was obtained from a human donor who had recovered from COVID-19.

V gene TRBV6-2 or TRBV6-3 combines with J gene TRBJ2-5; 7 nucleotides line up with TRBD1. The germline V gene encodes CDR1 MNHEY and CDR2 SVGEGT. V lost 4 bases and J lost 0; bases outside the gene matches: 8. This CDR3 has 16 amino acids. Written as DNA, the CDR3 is TGTGCCAGCAGTTCCACGACAGGGTGGTACCAAGAGACCCAGTACTTC. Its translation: CASSSTTGWYQETQYF.

CDR3 protein: CASSPRGWGRAGRGEQYF. The CDR3 nucleotides are TGTGCCAGCAGTCCTCGGGGTTGGGGGAGGGCCGGTCGGGGCGAGCAGTACTTC. V usage is TRBV28 and J usage is TRBJ2-7; 7 bases agree with TRBD2. Germline V CDR1 and CDR2: MDHEN, SYDVKM. With 5 bases clipped from V and 6 bases from J, the junction kept 22 bases outside the gene matches. The CDR3 totals 18 residues.

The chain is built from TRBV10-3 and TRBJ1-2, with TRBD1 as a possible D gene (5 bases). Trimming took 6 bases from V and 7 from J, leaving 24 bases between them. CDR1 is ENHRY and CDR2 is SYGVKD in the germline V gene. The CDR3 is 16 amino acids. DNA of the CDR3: TGTGCCATCAGATCCGGGGCGGGTAAGGTCCTCGGTGGCTACACCTTC. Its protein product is CAIRSGAGKVLGGYTF.

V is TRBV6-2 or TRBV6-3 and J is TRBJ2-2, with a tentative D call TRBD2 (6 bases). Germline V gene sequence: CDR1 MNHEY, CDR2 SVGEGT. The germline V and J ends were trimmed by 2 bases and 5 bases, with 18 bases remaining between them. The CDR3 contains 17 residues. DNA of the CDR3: TGTGCCAGCAGTTACCAATCTTTTTTAGGAGGGACCGGGGAGCTGTTTTTT. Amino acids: CASSYQSFLGGTGELFF.

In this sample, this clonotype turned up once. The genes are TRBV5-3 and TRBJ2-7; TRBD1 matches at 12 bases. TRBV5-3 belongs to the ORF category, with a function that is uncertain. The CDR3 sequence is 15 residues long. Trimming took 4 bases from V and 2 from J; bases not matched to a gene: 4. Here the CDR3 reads CARSRDRGRPYEQYF. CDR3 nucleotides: TGTGCCAGAAGCCGGGACAGGGGGCGCCCCTACGAGCAGTACTTC.

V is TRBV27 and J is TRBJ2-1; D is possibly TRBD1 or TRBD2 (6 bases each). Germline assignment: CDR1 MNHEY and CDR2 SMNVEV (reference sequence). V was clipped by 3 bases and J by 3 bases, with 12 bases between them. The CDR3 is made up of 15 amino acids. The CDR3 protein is CASSFRGQYYNEQFF. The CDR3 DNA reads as TGTGCCAGCAGTTTTCGGGGGCAATACTACAATGAGCAGTTCTTC.

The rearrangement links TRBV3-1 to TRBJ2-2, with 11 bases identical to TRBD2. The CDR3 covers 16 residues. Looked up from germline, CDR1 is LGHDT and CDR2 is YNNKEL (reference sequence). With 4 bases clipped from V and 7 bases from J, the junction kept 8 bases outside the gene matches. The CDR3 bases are TGTGCCAGCAGCCCTATAGCGGGGGGGATTATCGGGGAGCTGTTTTTT. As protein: CASSPIAGGIIGELFF.

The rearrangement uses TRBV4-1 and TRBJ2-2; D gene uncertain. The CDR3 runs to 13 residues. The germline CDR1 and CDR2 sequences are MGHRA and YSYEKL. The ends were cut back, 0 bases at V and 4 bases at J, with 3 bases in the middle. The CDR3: CASSQDPTGELFF. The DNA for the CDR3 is TGCGCCAGCAGCCAAGACCCCACCGGGGAGCTGTTTTTT.

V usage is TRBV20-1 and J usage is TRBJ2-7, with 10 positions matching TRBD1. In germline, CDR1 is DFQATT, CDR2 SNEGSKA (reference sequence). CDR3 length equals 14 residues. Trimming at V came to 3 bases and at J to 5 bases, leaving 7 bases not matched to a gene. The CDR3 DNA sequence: TGCAGTGCTAGTTATCCGACAGGGGGCGACGAGCAGTACTTC. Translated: CSASYPTGGDEQYF.

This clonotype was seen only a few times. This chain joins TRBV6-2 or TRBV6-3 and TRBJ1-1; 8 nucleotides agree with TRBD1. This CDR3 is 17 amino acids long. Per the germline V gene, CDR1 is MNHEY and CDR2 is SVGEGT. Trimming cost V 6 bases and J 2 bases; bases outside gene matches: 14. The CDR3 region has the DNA TGTGCCAGCAGCCCCCCGAGGACAGGGTATTTAAACACTGAAGCTTTCTTT. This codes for CASSPPRTGYLNTEAFF.

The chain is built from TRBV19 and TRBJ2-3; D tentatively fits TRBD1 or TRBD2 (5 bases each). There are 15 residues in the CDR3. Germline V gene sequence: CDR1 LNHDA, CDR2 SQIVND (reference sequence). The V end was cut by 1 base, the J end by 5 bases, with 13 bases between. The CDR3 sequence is CASSIGGGHIDTQYF. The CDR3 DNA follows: TGTGCCAGTAGTATAGGTGGGGGTCACATAGATACGCAGTATTTT.

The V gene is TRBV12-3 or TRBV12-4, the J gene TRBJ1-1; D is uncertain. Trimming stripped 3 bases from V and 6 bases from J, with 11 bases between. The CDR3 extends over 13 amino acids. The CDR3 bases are TGTGCCAGCAGTTTGAAGGGTCGCTCTGAAGCTTTCTTT. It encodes CASSLKGRSEAFF.

CDR3 DNA: TGTGCCAGCAGTGAATTGGGACAGGGGGCGGGAGAGCAGTACTTC. This translates into CASSELGQGAGEQYF. The V call is TRBV2, the J call TRBJ2-7, with 12 bases lining up with TRBD1. The CDR3 spans 15 residues. Germline loops: CDR1 SNHLY, CDR2 FYNNEI. The J segment lost 7 bases and the V segment lost 2 bases, leaving 6 bases of the junction unmatched.

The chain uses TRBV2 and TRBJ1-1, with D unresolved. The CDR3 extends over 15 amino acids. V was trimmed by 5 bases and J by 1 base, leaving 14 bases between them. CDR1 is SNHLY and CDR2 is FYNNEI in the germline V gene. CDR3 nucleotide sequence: TGTGCCAGCAGTCCACCCCGGGAGGGGAACACTGAAGCTTTCTTT. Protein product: CASSPPREGNTEAFF.

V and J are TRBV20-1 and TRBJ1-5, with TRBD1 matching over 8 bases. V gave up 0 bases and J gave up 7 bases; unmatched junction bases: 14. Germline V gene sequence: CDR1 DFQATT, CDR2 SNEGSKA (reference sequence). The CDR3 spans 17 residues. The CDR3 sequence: CSARDPSSAGGLQPQHF. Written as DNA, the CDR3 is TGCAGTGCTAGAGATCCCTCGTCGGCAGGGGGCCTCCAGCCCCAGCATTTT.

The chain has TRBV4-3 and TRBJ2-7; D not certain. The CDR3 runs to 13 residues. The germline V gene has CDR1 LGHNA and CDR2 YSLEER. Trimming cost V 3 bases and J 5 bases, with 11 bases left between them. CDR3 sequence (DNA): TGCGCCAGCAGCCAGGGTCACACGAACGAGCAGTACTTC. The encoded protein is CASSQGHTNEQYF.

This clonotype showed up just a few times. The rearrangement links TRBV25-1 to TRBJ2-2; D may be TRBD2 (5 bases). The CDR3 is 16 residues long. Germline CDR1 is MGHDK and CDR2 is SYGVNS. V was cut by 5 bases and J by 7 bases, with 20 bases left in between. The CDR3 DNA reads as TGTGCCAGCAGTCCTGGGAGCGGAGGATTCGGCGGGGAGCTGTTTTTT. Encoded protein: CASSPGSGGFGGELFF. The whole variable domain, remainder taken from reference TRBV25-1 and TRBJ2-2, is EADIYQTPRYLVIGTGKKITLECSQTMGHDKMYWYQQDPGMELHLIHYSYGVNSTEKGDLSSESTVSRIRTEHFPLTLESARPSHTSQYLCASSPGSGGFGGELFFGEGSRLTVL.

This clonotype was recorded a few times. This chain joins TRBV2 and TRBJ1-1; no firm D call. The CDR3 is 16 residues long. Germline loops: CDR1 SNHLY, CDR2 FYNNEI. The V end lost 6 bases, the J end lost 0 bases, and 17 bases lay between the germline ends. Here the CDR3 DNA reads TGTGCCAGCAGCGCAGCCCGAGTCGCAGTGAACACTGAAGCTTTCTTT. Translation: CASSAARVAVNTEAFF. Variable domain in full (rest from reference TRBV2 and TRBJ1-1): EPEVTQTPSHQVTQMGQEVILRCVPISNHLYFYWYRQILGQKVEFLVSFYNNEISEKSEIFDDQFSVERPDGSNFTLKIRSTKLEDSAMYFCASSAARVAVNTEAFFGQGTRLTVV.

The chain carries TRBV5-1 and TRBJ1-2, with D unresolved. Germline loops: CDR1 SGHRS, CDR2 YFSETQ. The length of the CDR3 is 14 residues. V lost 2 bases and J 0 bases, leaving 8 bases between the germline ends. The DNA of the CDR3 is TGCGCCAGCAGCTTCGAGGTAGCTAACTATGGCTACACCTTC. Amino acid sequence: CASSFEVANYGYTF.

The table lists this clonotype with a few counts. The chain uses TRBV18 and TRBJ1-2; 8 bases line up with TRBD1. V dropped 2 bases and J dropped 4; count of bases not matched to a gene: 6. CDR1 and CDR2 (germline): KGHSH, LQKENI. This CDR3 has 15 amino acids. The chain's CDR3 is CASSPTTDRGYGYTF. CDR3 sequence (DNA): TGTGCCAGCTCACCAACGACCGACAGGGGCTATGGCTACACCTTC.

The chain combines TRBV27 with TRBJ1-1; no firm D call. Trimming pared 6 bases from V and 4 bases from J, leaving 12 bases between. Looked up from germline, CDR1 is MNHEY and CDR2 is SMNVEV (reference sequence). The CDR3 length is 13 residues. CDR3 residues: CASSRQTATEAFF. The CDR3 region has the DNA TGTGCCAGCAGCCGTCAGACGGCCACTGAAGCTTTCTTT.

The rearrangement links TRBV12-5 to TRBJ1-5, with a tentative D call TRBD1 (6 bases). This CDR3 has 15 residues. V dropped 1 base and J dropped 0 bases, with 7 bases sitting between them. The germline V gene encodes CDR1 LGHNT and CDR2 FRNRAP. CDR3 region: CASGLGDISNQPQHF. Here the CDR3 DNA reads TGTGCTAGTGGTTTGGGGGACATTAGCAATCAGCCCCAGCATTTT. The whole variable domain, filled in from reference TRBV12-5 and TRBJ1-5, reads DARVTQTPRHKVTEMGQEVTMRCQPILGHNTVFWYRQTMMQGLELLAYFRNRAPLDDSGMPKDRFSAEMPDATLATLKIQPSEPRDSAVYFCASGLGDISNQPQHFGDGTRLSIL.

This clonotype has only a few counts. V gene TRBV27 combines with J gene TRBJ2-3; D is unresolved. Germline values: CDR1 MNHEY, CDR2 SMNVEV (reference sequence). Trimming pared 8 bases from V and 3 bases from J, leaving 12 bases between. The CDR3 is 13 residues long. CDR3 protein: CASQTRITDTQYF. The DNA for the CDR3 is TGTGCCAGCCAAACACGGATAACAGATACGCAGTATTTT.

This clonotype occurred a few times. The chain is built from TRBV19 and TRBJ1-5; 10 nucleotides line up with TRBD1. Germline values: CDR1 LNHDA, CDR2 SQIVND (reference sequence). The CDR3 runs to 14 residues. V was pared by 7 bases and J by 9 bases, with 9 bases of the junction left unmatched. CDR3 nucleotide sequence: TGTGCCAGTACCCCGACAGGGGGCTATGGGCCCCAGCATTTT. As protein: CASTPTGGYGPQHF.

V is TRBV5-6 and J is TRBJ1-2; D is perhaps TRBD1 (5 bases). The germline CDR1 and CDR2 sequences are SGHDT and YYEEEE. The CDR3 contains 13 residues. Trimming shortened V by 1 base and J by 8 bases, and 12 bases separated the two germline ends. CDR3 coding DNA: TGTGCCAGCAGCTTGTTCAGGGCTGGCGGCTACACCTTC. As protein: CASSLFRAGGYTF.

The CDR3 region is CASSSRIGAYGYTF. CDR3 bases: TGTGCCAGCAGTTCCCGTATAGGAGCTTATGGCTACACCTTC. The chain couples TRBV27 to TRBJ1-2; D not certain. The ends were cut back, 4 bases at V and 5 bases at J, with 14 bases in the middle. The CDR3 consists of 14 residues. CDR1 is MNHEY, CDR2 SMNVEV, per germline (reference sequence).

The CDR3 nucleotides are TGTGCCATCAGTCAAGGGACTAGCGGGGCAGATACGCAGTATTTT. This codes for CAISQGTSGADTQYF. The rearrangement links TRBV10-3 to TRBJ2-3; 13 bases are a match to TRBD2. This CDR3 region has 15 residues. The germline CDR1 and CDR2 sequences are ENHRY and SYGVKD. V lost 5 bases to trimming and J lost 4 bases; unmatched junction nucleotides: 3.

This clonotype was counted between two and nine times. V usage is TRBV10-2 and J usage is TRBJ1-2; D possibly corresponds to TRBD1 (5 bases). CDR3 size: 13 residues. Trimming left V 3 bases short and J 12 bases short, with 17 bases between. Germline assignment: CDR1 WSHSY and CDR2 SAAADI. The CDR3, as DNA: TGCGCCAGCAGTGACACCGACCGTAAGGGACACACCTTC. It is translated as CASSDTDRKGHTF.

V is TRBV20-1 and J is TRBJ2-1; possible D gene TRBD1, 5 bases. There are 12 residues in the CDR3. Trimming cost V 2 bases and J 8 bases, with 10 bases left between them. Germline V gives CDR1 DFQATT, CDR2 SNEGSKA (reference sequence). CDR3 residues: CSARQGSHEQFF. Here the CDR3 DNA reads TGCAGTGCTAGACAGGGTAGCCATGAGCAGTTCTTC.

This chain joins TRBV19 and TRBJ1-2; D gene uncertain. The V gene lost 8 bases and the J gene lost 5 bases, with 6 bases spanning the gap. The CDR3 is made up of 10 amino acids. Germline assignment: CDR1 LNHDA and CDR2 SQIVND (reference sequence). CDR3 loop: CASGQYGYTF. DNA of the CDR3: TGTGCCAGTGGGCAATATGGCTACACCTTC.

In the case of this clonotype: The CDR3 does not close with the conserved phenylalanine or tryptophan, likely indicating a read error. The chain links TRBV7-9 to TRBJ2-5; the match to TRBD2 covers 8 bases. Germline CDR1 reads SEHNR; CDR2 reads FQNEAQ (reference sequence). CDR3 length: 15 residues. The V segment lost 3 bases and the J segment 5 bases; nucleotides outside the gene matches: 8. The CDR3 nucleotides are TGTGCCAGCAGCTTGGGTGTAGCGGGAAGGGAGACCCAGTACTAC. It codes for CASSLGVAGRETQYY.